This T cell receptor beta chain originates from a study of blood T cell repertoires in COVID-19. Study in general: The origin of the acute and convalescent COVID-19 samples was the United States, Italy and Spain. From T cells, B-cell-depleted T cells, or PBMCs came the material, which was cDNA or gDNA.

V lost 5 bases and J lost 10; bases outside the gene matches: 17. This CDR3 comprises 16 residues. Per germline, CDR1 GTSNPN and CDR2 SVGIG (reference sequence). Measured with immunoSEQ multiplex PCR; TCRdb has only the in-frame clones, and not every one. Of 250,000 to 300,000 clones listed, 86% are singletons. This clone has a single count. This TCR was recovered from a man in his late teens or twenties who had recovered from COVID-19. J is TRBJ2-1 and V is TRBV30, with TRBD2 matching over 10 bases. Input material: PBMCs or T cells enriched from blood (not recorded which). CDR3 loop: CAWAFPGTSAKAEQFF. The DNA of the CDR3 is TGTGCCTGGGCGTTCCCCGGGACTAGCGCCAAGGCCGAGCAGTTCTTC.